This TCR beta chain was sequenced for a study of T cells expressing NK-cell markers. Making the TCR beta cDNA relied on 5'RACE template switching with UMIs. TCRdb processed the 5' RACE reads again and assigns one entry to each CDR3 protein, with no DNA. This sample's table has about 450,000 distinct CDR3 sequences. The CDR3 has 14 residues. Germline loops: CDR1 WSHSY, CDR2 SAAADI. The specimen was blood T cells: a sorted CD56 or NKG2C T cell subset, CD4+ or CD8+ T cells, or bulk PBMC T cells (not recorded which). This TCR derives from a woman between 18 and 70 years old in good health. V usage is TRBV10-2 and J usage is TRBJ2-5; TCRdb proposes TRBD2, but this gene call is untestable without DNA. The CDR3 reads CASSWLDPKETQYF.